This T cell receptor (beta chain) derives from a study of blood T cell repertoires in COVID-19. Study-wide background: PBMCs, B-cell-depleted T cells, or T cells were the source of the cDNA or gDNA that made up the material.

Methods used by the authors: Amplification of reference gene primers provided the estimated nucleated cell counts. Here immunoSEQ multiplex PCR was the method, and the copy in TCRdb shows in-frame clones only, minus some. Clonal size and the V and J genes are those of that table, whereas D and trimming came from the DNA. In the table there are around 95,000 clones, around 81% of which are singletons. The TCR originated in a man between 50 and 59 years old with active or convalescent COVID-19. Material for sequencing was peripheral blood.

This CDR3 reads CSARRGRDTQYF. Written as DNA, the CDR3 is TGCAGCGCCCGTCGAGGGAGGGATACGCAGTATTTT. The rearrangement joins TRBV29-1 to TRBJ2-3, with D perhaps matching TRBD2 (6 bases). V lost 7 bases to trimming and J lost 6 bases, with 14 bases between them. Germline V gene sequence: CDR1 SQVTM, CDR2 ANQGSEA. The CDR3 consists of 12 residues.